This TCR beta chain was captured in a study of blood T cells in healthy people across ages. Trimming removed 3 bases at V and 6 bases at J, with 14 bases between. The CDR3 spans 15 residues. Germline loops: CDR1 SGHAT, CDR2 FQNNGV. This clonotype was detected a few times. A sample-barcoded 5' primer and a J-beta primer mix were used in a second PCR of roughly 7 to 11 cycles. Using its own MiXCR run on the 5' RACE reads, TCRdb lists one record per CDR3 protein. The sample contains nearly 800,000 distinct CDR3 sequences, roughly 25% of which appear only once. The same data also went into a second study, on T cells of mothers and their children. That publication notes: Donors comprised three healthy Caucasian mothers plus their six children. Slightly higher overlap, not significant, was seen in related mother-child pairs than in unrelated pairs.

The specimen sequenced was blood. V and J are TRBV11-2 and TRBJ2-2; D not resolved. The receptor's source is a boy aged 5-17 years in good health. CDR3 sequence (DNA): TGTGCCAGCAGCTTCCGACCGACGTCTGCCGGGGAGCTGTTTTTT. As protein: CASSFRPTSAGELFF.